The entry below gives a single T cell receptor (beta chain) sequence along with its context. Each CDR3 protein gets one entry after TCRdb re-called the 5' RACE reads with MiXCR. The sample carries 210,000 or so distinct CDR3 sequences, approximately 8.3% recorded once. The data were taken from a study of identical twins. The length of the CDR3 is 14 residues. Germline values: CDR1 SQVTM, CDR2 ANQGSEA. V was clipped by 3 bases and J by 6 bases, with 14 bases between them. The sample was also reused in another study, on yellow fever vaccine responses in identical twins.

The receptor was isolated from a young woman in good health. The chain has TRBV29-1 and TRBJ2-2; D gene unclear. Source material: memory (CD45RO+) T cells sorted from blood. The CDR3 protein is CSVDVYGVSGELFF. CDR3 coding DNA: TGCAGCGTTGACGTATATGGAGTCTCCGGGGAGCTGTTTTTT.